This TCR beta chain was documented in a study of shared clonotypes between healthy human individuals. Cells designated naive CD8 were CD45RO-negative and were positively selected for CCR7, with terminally differentiated effector memory CD45RA+ cells excluded. Assay used: immunoSEQ multiplex PCR; TCRdb lists only in-frame clones, some missing. The table has fewer than 800,000 clones, 92% seen once. The CDR3 covers 15 residues. Trimming took 2 bases from V and 4 from J, leaving 14 bases between them. From germline, CDR1 is MNHEY and CDR2 SMNVEV (reference sequence). A few counts support this clone. This TCR derives from a man in his thirties or forties in good health. Sequenced: naive CD8+ T cells sorted from blood. The chain has TRBV27 and TRBJ1-2, with D tentatively TRBD1 (5 bases). The CDR3 nucleotides are TGTGCCAGCAGTTTAATAGGGCAGGGAGGCTATGGCTACACCTTC. Residues: CASSLIGQGGYGYTF.